This T cell receptor beta chain stems from a study of T-cell reconstitution after alpha-beta-depleted transplantation in children. Preparation of the TCRbeta library was carried out with unique molecular identifiers. MiXCR, run by TCRdb on the PCR reads, gives a single entry per CDR3 protein. The sample lists fewer than 550,000 distinct CDR3 sequences; 11% were seen once. V was shortened by 3 bases and J by 3 bases, with 9 bases between the two germline ends. CDR3 length: 13 residues. Germline V gene lookup returns CDR1 DFQATT and CDR2 SNEGSKA (reference sequence). The input for sequencing was PBMCs from the stem cell graft donor, taken from the stem cell graft. This sequence joins TRBV20-1 and TRBJ2-1; possibly TRBD1 for D (5 bases). The receptor comes from a human donor who donated a stem cell graft to a child with acute myeloid leukemia. The CDR3 DNA is TGCAGTGCTAGGTCGCAGGGCTACAATGAGCAGTTCTTC. Encoded protein: CSARSQGYNEQFF.